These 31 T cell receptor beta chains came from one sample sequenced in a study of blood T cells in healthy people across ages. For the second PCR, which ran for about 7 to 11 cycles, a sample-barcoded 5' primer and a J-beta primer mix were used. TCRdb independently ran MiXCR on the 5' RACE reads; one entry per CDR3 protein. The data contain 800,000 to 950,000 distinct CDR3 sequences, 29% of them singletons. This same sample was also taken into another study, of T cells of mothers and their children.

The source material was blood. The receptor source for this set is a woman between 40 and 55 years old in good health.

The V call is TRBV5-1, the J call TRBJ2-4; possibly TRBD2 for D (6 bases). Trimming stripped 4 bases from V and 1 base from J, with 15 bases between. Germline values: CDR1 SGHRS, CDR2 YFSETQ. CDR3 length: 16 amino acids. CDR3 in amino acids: CASSPEGYGAKNIQYF. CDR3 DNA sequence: TGCGCCAGCAGCCCGGAGGGCTATGGGGCCAAAAACATTCAGTACTTC.

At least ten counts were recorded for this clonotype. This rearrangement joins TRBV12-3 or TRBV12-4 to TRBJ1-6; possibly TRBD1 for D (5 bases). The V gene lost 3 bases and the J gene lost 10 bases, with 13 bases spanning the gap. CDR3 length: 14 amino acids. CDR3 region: CASSFGDGGSPLHF. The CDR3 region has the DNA TGTGCCAGCAGTTTTGGGGATGGGGGATCACCCCTCCACTTT.

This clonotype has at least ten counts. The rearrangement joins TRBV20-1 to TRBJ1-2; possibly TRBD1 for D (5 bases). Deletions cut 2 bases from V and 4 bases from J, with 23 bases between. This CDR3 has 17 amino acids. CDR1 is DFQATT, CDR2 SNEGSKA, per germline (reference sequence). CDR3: CSARRIDRGPGGYGYTF. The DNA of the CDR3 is TGCAGTGCTAGACGGATAGATAGGGGCCCGGGCGGCTATGGCTACACCTTC.

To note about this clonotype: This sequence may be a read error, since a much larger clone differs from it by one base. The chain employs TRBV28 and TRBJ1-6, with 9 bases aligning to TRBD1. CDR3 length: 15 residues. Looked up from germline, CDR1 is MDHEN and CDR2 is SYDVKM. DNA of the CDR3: TGTGCCAGCAGCCGTACAGGGGGCCATAATTCACCCCACCACTTT. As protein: CASSRTGGHNSPHHF.

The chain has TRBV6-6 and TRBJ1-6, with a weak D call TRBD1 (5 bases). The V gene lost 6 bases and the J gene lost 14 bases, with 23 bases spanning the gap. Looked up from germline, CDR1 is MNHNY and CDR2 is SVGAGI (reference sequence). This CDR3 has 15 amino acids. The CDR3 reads CASRARGLVAGTLHF. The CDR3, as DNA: TGTGCCAGCAGGGCGAGGGGCCTAGTCGCTGGAACCCTCCACTTT.

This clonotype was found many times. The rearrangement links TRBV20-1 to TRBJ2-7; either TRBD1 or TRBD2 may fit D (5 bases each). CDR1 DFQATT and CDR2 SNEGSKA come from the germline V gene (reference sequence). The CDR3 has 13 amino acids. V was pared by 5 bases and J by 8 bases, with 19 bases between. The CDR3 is CSAGRDGTTQQYF. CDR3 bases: TGCAGTGCTGGCCGGGACGGTACTACGCAGCAGTACTTC.

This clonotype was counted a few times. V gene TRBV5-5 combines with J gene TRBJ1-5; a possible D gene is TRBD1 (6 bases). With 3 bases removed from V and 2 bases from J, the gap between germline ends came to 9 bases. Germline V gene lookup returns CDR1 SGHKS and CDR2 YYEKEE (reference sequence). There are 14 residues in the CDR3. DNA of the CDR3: TGTGCCAGCAGCTCTGCAGGGGGCAATCAGCCCCAGCATTTT. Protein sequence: CASSSAGGNQPQHF.

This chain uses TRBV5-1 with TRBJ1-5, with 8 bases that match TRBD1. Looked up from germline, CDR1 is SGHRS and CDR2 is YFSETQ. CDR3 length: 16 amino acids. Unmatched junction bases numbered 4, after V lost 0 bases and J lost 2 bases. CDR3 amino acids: CASSLGSGQGNQPQHF. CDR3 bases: TGCGCCAGCAGCTTGGGCTCGGGACAGGGCAATCAGCCCCAGCATTTT.

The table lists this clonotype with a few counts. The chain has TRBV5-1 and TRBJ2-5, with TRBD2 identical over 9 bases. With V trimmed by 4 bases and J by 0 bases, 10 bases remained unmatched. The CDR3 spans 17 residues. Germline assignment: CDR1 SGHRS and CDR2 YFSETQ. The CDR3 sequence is CASSRIAGARYQETQYF. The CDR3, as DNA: TGCGCCAGCAGCCGAATAGCGGGGGCCAGGTACCAAGAGACCCAGTACTTC.

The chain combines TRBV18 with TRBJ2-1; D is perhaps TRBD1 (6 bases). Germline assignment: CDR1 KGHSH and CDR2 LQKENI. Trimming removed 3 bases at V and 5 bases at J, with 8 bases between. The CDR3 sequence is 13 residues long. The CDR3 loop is CASSPQGNNEQFF. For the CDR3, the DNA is TGTGCCAGCTCACCTCAGGGGAACAATGAGCAGTTCTTC.

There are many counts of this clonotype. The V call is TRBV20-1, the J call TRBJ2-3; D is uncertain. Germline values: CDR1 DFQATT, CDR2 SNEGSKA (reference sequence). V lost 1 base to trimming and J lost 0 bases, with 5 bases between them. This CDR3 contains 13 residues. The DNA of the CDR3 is TGCAGTGCTAGAGGGAGAAGCACAGATACGCAGTATTTT. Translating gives CSARGRSTDTQYF.

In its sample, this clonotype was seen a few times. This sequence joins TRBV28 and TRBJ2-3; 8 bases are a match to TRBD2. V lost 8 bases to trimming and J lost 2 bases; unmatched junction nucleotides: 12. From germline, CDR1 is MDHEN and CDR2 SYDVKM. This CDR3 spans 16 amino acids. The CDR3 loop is CASSGGGRGPTDTQYF. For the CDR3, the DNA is TGTGCCAGCTCGGGGGGGGGAAGGGGCCCCACAGATACGCAGTATTTT.

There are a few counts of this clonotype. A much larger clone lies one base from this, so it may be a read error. The CDR3: CASSFPSGMGGGESYEQYF. CDR3 DNA sequence: TGTGCCAGCAGTTTTCCGTCTGGGATGGGTGGAGGGGAGTCCTACGAGCAGTACTTC. The J gene is TRBJ2-7, the V gene TRBV28; a weak D match, TRBD2 (6 bases). V lost 3 bases to trimming and J lost 1 base, with 25 bases between them. CDR3 length equals 19 residues. CDR1 MDHEN and CDR2 SYDVKM come from the germline V gene.

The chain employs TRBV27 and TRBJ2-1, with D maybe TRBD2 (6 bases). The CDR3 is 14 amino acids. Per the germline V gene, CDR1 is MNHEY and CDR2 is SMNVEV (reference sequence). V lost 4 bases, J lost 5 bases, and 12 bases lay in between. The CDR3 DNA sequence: TGTGCCAGCAGTTCCGGACTACAGGACAATGAGCAGTTCTTC. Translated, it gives CASSSGLQDNEQFF.

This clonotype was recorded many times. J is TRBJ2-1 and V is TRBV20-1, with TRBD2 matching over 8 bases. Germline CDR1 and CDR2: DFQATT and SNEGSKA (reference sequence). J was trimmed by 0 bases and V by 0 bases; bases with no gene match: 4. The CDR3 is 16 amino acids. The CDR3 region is CSARDRRGGSYNEQFF. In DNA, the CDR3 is TGCAGTGCTAGAGATAGACGGGGGGGCTCCTACAATGAGCAGTTCTTC.

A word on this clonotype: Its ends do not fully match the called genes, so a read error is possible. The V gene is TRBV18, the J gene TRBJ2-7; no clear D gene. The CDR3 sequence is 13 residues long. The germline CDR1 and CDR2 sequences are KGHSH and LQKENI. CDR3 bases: TGTGCCGGCTCACAACATACATCCTACGAGCAGTACTTC. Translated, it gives CAGSQHTSYEQYF.

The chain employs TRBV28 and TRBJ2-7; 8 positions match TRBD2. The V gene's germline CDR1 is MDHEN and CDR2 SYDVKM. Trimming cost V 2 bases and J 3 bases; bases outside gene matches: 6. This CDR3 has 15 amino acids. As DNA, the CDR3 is TGTGCCAGCAGTTTAGTTCGGGGGGGCAGCTACGAGCAGTACTTC. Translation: CASSLVRGGSYEQYF. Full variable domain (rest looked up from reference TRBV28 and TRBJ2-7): DVKVTQSSRYLVKRTGEKVFLECVQDMDHENMFWYRQDPGLGLRLIYFSYDVKMKEKGDIPEGYSVSREKKERFSLILESASTNQTSMYLCASSLVRGGSYEQYFGPGTRLTVT.

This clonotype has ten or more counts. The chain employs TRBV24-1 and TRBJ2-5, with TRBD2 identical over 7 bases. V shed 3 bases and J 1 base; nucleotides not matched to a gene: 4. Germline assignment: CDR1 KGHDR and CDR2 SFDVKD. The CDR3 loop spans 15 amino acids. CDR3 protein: CATSDLRGGQETQYF. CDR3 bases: TGTGCCACCAGTGATCTGCGCGGGGGCCAAGAGACCCAGTACTTC.

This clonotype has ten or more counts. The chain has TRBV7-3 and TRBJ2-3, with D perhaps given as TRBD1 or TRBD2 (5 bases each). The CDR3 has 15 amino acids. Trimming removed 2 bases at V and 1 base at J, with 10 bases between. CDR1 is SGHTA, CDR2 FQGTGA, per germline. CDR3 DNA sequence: TGTGCCAGCAGCTTAGAGTTGGGACGCACAGATACGCAGTATTTT. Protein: CASSLELGRTDTQYF.

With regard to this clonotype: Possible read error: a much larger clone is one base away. In nucleotides, the CDR3 is TGTGCCAGCAGTGTGGGGGCTAACGAGCAGTACTTC. Residues: CASSVGANEQYF. The V call is TRBV12-3 or TRBV12-4, the J call TRBJ2-7; possible D gene TRBD1, 6 bases. The V end lost 5 bases, the J end lost 5 bases, and 10 bases lay between the germline ends. The length of the CDR3 is 12 residues.

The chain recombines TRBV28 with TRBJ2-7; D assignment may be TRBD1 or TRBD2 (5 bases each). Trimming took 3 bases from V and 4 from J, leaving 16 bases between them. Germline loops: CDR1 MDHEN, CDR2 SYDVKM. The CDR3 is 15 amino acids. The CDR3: CASSFTGTQLYEQYF. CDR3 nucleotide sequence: TGTGCCAGCAGTTTTACCGGGACCCAACTTTACGAGCAGTACTTC.

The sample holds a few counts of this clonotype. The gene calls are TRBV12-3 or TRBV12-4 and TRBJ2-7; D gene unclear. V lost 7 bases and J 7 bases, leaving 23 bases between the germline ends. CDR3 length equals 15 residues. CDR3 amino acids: CASTFKLTVFNEQYF. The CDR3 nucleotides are TGTGCCAGCACTTTTAAGTTAACGGTCTTCAATGAGCAGTACTTC.

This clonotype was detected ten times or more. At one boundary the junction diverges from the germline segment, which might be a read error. The CDR3 DNA follows: TGTGCTAGCAGCGCGACAGGGTACCAAGAGACCCAGTACTTC. It yields the protein CASSATGYQETQYF. The rearrangement links TRBV7-7 to TRBJ2-5, with TRBD1 identical over 7 bases. The germline V gene has CDR1 SSHAT and CDR2 FNYEAQ (reference sequence). CDR3 length: 14 amino acids. Combining the CDR3 with reference TRBV7-7 and TRBJ2-5 gives the whole variable domain GAGVSQSPRYKVTKRGQDVTLRCDPISSHATLYWYQQALGQGPEFLTYFNYEAQPDKSGLPSDRFSAERPEGSISTLTIQRTEQRDSAMYRCASSATGYQETQYFGPGTRLLVL.

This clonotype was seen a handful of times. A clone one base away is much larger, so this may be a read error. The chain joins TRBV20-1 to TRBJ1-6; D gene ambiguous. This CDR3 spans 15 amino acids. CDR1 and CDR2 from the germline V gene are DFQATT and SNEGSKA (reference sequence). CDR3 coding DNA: TGCAGTGCTAGAGCAAGGTCCTGGGAGAATTCACTCCTCCACTTT. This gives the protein CSARARSWENSLLHF.

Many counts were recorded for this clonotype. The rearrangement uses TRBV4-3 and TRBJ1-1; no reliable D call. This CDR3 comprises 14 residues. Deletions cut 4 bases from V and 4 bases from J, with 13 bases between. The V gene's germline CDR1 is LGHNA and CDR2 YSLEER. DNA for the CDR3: TGCGCCAGCAGCCCCGCTATAACGGGCACTGAAGCTTTCTTT. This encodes CASSPAITGTEAFF.

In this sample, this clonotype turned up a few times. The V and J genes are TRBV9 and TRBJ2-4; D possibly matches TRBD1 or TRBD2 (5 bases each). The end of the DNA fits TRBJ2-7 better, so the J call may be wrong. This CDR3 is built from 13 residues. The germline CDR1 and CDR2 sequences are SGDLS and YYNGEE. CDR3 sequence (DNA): TGTGCCAGCAGCCCCTTTGGGGGTTACGAGCAGTACTTC. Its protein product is CASSPFGGYEQYF.

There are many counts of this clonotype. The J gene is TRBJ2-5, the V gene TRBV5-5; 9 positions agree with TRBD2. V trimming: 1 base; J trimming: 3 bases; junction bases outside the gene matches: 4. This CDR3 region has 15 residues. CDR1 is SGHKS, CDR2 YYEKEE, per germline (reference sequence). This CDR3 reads CASSLLASGKETQYF. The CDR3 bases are TGTGCCAGCAGCTTGCTAGCTAGCGGGAAAGAGACCCAGTACTTC.

CDR3 DNA: TGTGCCAGCAGCTTGGTAGGACAGCACTCTGGAAACACCATATATTTT. This gives the protein CASSLVGQHSGNTIYF. V usage is TRBV7-9 and J usage is TRBJ1-3; TRBD1 is a possible D gene (6 bases). Germline CDR1 reads SEHNR; CDR2 reads FQNEAQ (reference sequence). The CDR3 loop spans 16 amino acids. Trimming left V 3 bases short and J 0 bases short, with 12 bases between.

The CDR3 DNA reads TGCGCCAGCAGGACAGGGGGCCGTGAAAAACTGTTTTTT. Protein product: CASRTGGREKLFF. The rearrangement links TRBV5-1 to TRBJ1-4, with 10 bases fitting TRBD1. V lost 5 bases and J lost 7; bases outside the gene matches: 2. This CDR3 has 13 residues. The V gene's germline CDR1 is SGHRS and CDR2 YFSETQ.

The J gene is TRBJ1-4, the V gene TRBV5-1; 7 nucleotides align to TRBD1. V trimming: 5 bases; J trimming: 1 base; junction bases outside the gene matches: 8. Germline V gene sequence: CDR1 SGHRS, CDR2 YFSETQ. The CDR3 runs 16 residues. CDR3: CASSYAGDRTNEKLFF. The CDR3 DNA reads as TGCGCCAGCAGTTACGCAGGGGACAGAACTAATGAAAAACTGTTTTTT.

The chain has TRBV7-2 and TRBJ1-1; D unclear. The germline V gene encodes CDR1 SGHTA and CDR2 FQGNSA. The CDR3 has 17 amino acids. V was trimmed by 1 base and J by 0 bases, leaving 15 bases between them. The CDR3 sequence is CASSLEVLRALNTEAFF. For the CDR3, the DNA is TGTGCCAGCAGCTTAGAGGTGTTGAGAGCCTTGAACACTGAAGCTTTCTTT.